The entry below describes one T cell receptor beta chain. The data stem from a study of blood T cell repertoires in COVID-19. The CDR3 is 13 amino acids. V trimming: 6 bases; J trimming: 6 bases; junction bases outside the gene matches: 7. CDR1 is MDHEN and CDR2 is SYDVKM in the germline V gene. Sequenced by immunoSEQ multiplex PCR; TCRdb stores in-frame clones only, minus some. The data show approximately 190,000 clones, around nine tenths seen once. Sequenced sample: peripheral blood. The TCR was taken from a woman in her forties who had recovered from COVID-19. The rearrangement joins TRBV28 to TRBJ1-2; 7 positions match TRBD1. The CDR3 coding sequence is TGTGCCAGCAGCGGGACAGCTCGGGATGGCTACACCTTC. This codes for CASSGTARDGYTF.